A single sample gave rise to the 28 T cell receptor beta chains below, sequenced in a study of OX40 agonist ivuxolimab in advanced cancers. TCRdb's table, derived via immunoSEQ multiplex PCR, lists solely in-frame clones and lacks some. The profile shows tens of thousands of clones, about nine tenths of them singletons. The sample here was CD4+ or CD8+ T cells sorted from blood, taken in a trial of the OX40 agonist ivuxolimab. These receptors were obtained from an adult with an advanced solid tumor such as melanoma, head and neck, liver or kidney cancer.

The rearrangement links TRBV6-5 to TRBJ1-4; D possibly corresponds to TRBD1 (5 bases). This CDR3 spans 14 amino acids. The germline CDR1 and CDR2 sequences are MNHEY and SVGAGI. Trimming took off 0 bases at V and 5 bases at J, with 7 bases between the two ends. The CDR3 nucleotides are TGTGCCAGCAGTTACTCTCCAGGGAATGAAAAACTGTTTTTT. This gives the protein CASSYSPGNEKLFF.

V is TRBV19 and J is TRBJ2-7; D gene ambiguous. V gave up 6 bases and J gave up 2 bases, with 17 bases separating them. The CDR3 has 15 amino acids. Germline values: CDR1 LNHDA, CDR2 SQIVND (reference sequence). The CDR3 is CASSVVSGLTYEQYF. CDR3 sequence (DNA): TGTGCCAGTAGCGTTGTGTCAGGATTAACCTACGAGCAGTACTTC.

This clone has a single count. The rearrangement uses TRBV28 and TRBJ1-2, with 9 bases matching TRBD1. This CDR3 contains 16 residues. J lost 3 bases, V lost 5 bases, and 10 bases had no gene match. Germline-derived CDR1 and CDR2 are MDHEN and SYDVKM. CDR3 coding DNA: TGTGCCAGCAGTCCCTTACAGGGGGCGCTGGACTATGGCTACACCTTC. Amino acid sequence: CASSPLQGALDYGYTF.

This chain uses TRBV29-1 with TRBJ2-3; 8 nucleotides line up with TRBD2. Per the germline V gene, CDR1 is SQVTM and CDR2 is ANQGSEA. The CDR3 extends over 15 amino acids. J lost 4 bases, V lost 6 bases, and 12 bases had no gene match. CDR3 sequence reads: CSVPASGSWADTQYF. The DNA of the CDR3 is TGCAGCGTCCCCGCTAGCGGGTCCTGGGCAGATACGCAGTATTTT.

The chain uses TRBV23-1 and TRBJ2-7; D not certain. TRBV23-1 is marked as an open reading frame, function uncertain. The CDR3 loop spans 15 amino acids. Trimming shortened V by 0 bases and J by 5 bases, and 14 bases separated the two germline ends. The CDR3, as DNA: TGCGCCAGCAGTCAATCGGACGAACTCACCCACGAGCAGTACTTC. It is translated as CASSQSDELTHEQYF.

The rearrangement joins TRBV6-6 to TRBJ2-7; D gene ambiguous. Trimming removed 5 bases from V and 0 bases from J, with 8 bases in between. This CDR3 has 13 amino acids. Germline CDR1 MNHNY, CDR2 SVGAGI (reference sequence). As DNA, the CDR3 is TGTGCCAGCAGTCCTCTTGGCTCCTACGAGCAGTACTTC. Protein sequence: CASSPLGSYEQYF.

V is TRBV19 and J is TRBJ1-5; TRBD1 agrees at 10 bases. The CDR3 covers 14 residues. V gave up 7 bases and J gave up 6 bases; unmatched junction bases: 6. The germline V gene encodes CDR1 LNHDA and CDR2 SQIVND (reference sequence). The CDR3 region has the DNA TGTGCCAGTACTACGACAGGGGGCGGTCAGCCCCAGCATTTT. Translated: CASTTTGGGQPQHF.

The CDR3 sequence: CASSSVPSGPGKLFF. For the CDR3, the DNA is TGCGCCAGCAGCTCCGTCCCCTCAGGCCCGGGAAAACTGTTTTTT. This sequence joins TRBV4-1 and TRBJ1-4; D ambiguous. This CDR3 region has 15 residues. Germline V CDR1 and CDR2: MGHRA, YSYEKL. The V end lost 5 bases, the J end lost 10 bases, and 20 bases lay between the germline ends.

Written as DNA, the CDR3 is TGCGCCAGCCGAGGACTAGCGGGATACAATGAGCAGTTCTTC. This gives the protein CASRGLAGYNEQFF. This chain links TRBV5-1 with TRBJ2-1; the match to TRBD2 covers 12 bases. The V gene end was trimmed by 7 bases and the J gene end by 4 bases; junction bases not matched to a gene: 3. The CDR3 runs 14 residues. Germline CDR1 and CDR2: SGHRS and YFSETQ.

V is TRBV6-1 and J is TRBJ2-7; 7 positions match TRBD2. J lost 2 bases, V lost 4 bases, and 8 bases had no gene match. Looked up from germline, CDR1 is MNHNS and CDR2 is SASEGT. This CDR3 contains 15 residues. The CDR3 nucleotides read TGTGCCAGCAGTGCGGGGGGACGGAAGACCTACGAGCAGTACTTC. It is translated as CASSAGGRKTYEQYF.

This clone has only one observation. As DNA, the CDR3 is TGCAGTGCTAGAGATCTCGAGACCCAGTACTTC. This codes for CSARDLETQYF. The chain couples TRBV20-1 to TRBJ2-5; D uncertain. Germline CDR1 and CDR2: DFQATT and SNEGSKA (reference sequence). This CDR3 spans 11 amino acids. V was shortened by 0 bases and J by 5 bases, with 4 bases between the two germline ends.

The chain links TRBV6-5 to TRBJ1-5; D not certain. This CDR3 comprises 15 residues. Trimming cost V 6 bases and J 1 base, with 13 bases left between them. The germline V gene encodes CDR1 MNHEY and CDR2 SVGAGI. For the CDR3, the DNA is TGTGCCAGCAGCAAAACGGACGGCAGCAATCAGCCCCAGCATTTT. Amino acids: CASSKTDGSNQPQHF.

About this clone: An end of the junction differs from the germline gene, which may be a read error. The chain links TRBV7-7 to TRBJ2-5; TRBD2 agrees at 14 bases. This CDR3 is 17 amino acids long. From germline, CDR1 is SSHAT and CDR2 FNYEAQ (reference sequence). Written as DNA, the CDR3 is TGTGCTAGCAGCTTCAGACCGGGACTAGCGGGAGAAGAGACCCAGTACTTC. Translation gives CASSFRPGLAGEETQYF.

V is TRBV15 and J is TRBJ2-1; TRBD2 matches 14 bases. CDR3 length: 16 residues. The trim removed 4 bases at V and 9 bases at J, leaving 8 bases unmatched. The germline CDR1 and CDR2 sequences are LNHNV and YYDKDF (reference sequence). In nucleotides, the CDR3 is TGTGCCACCAGCAAGTCCGGGACTAGCGGGAGTGGTGAGCAGTTCTTC. It is translated as CATSKSGTSGSGEQFF.

V and J are TRBV5-8 and TRBJ2-7; TRBD1 agrees at 8 bases. Germline V gives CDR1 SGHTS, CDR2 YDEGEE. V shed 3 bases, J shed 1 base, and the junction held 3 bases outside the gene matches. The CDR3 runs 14 residues. Here the CDR3 reads CASSSGQGSYEQYF. The CDR3 region has the DNA TGTGCCAGCAGCTCAGGACAGGGTTCCTACGAGCAGTACTTC.

The chain carries TRBV11-2 and TRBJ2-5; no definite D call. This CDR3 contains 12 residues. CDR1 is SGHAT, CDR2 FQNNGV, per germline. The V end lost 2 bases, the J end lost 0 bases, and 1 base lay between the germline ends. The CDR3 protein is CASSLHQETQYF. The CDR3 DNA sequence: TGTGCCAGCAGCTTACACCAAGAGACCCAGTACTTC.

The V and J genes are TRBV6-5 and TRBJ2-3; D remains ambiguous. Trimming pared 0 bases from V and 6 bases from J, leaving 13 bases between. CDR3 length: 15 residues. Germline CDR1 and CDR2: MNHEY and SVGAGI. The CDR3, as DNA: TGTGCCAGCAGTTACTCGAAGGAAATCGTGGATACGCAGTATTTT. Amino acid sequence: CASSYSKEIVDTQYF.

This chain uses TRBV5-1 with TRBJ2-1; 13 nucleotides align to TRBD2. V dropped 4 bases and J dropped 0; count of bases not matched to a gene: 7. Germline CDR1 SGHRS, CDR2 YFSETQ. The CDR3 contains 18 residues. The CDR3 nucleotides read TGCGCCAGCAGCCCTGGGACTAGCGGGACAAGCTCCTACAATGAGCAGTTCTTC. Translated: CASSPGTSGTSSYNEQFF.

The chain couples TRBV30 to TRBJ1-2; 7 nucleotides agree with TRBD1. V lost 2 bases and J lost 7; bases outside the gene matches: 4. This CDR3 contains 12 residues. Germline V lookup: CDR1 GTSNPN, CDR2 SVGIG (reference sequence). In DNA form, the CDR3 reads TGTGCCTGGAGTCCCCGGACAGGTGGCTACACCTTC. Amino acid sequence: CAWSPRTGGYTF. Full variable domain (rest looked up from reference TRBV30 and TRBJ1-2): SQTIHQWPATLVQPVGSPLSLECTVEGTSNPNLYWYRQAAGRGLQLLFYSVGIGQISSEVPQNLSASRPQDRQFILSSKKLLLSDSGFYLCAWSPRTGGYTFGSGTRLTVV.

The chain carries TRBV2 and TRBJ2-3; 8 nucleotides line up with TRBD2. Germline V lookup: CDR1 SNHLY, CDR2 FYNNEI. The CDR3 has 17 amino acids. The junction had 7 bases not matched to a gene; V was cut back by 0 bases and J by 2 bases. This CDR3 reads CASSEAPLLAATDTQYF. In DNA form, the CDR3 reads TGTGCCAGCAGTGAAGCGCCCCTACTAGCGGCCACAGATACGCAGTATTTT.

The J gene is TRBJ1-1, the V gene TRBV6-1, with D tentatively TRBD1 (5 bases). Germline assignment: CDR1 MNHNS and CDR2 SASEGT. The CDR3 covers 13 residues. Trimming removed 9 bases from V and 5 bases from J, with 16 bases in between. In DNA, the CDR3 is TGTGCCAGTCAAAAAGGCAGGGATACTGAAGCTTTCTTT. It is translated as CASQKGRDTEAFF.

The chain has TRBV9 and TRBJ2-3, with D perhaps matching TRBD1 (5 bases). The CDR3 has 13 residues. Germline assignment: CDR1 SGDLS and CDR2 YYNGEE. Trimming left V 7 bases short and J 2 bases short, with 11 bases between. The CDR3 sequence is CASSPGFTDTQYF. CDR3 DNA sequence: TGTGCCAGCTCCCCAGGGTTCACAGATACGCAGTATTTT.

The chain employs TRBV11-2 and TRBJ2-5; D possibly corresponds to TRBD2 (5 bases). Trimming took 0 bases from V and 1 from J, leaving 15 bases between them. This CDR3 has 17 residues. Germline CDR1 is SGHAT and CDR2 is FQNNGV. The CDR3 coding sequence is TGTGCCAGCAGCTTAGATTGGACTGGAAAACGCCAAGAGACCCAGTACTTC. It specifies CASSLDWTGKRQETQYF.

The V and J genes are TRBV5-1 and TRBJ2-1; D uncertain. Trimming removed 0 bases from V and 3 bases from J, with 13 bases in between. Germline V CDR1 and CDR2: SGHRS, YFSETQ. This CDR3 comprises 16 residues. CDR3 protein: CASSLGTARNYNEQFF. The CDR3 DNA sequence: TGCGCCAGCAGCTTGGGTACAGCTAGGAACTACAATGAGCAGTTCTTC.

The CDR3 loop is CSVSPAADFNYGYTF. The CDR3 DNA follows: TGCAGCGTTTCTCCGGCGGCAGACTTTAACTATGGCTACACCTTC. The V gene is TRBV29-1, the J gene TRBJ1-2; D gene unclear. Germline V gene lookup returns CDR1 SQVTM and CDR2 ANQGSEA. The CDR3 covers 15 residues. The germline V and J ends were trimmed by 5 bases and 1 base, with 17 bases remaining between them.

A single count supports this clone. The chain couples TRBV6-1 to TRBJ2-3; perhaps TRBD1 as D (6 bases). The germline V gene has CDR1 MNHNS and CDR2 SASEGT. V lost 0 bases and J 3 bases, leaving 13 bases between the germline ends. The CDR3 runs 16 residues. DNA for the CDR3: TGTGCCAGCAGTGAAGCGTCAGGGGTATTAACAGATACGCAGTATTTT. Amino acids: CASSEASGVLTDTQYF.

The genes are TRBV19 and TRBJ2-1; 7 nucleotides align to TRBD2. The V and J ends lost 4 bases and 0 bases, in that order; junction bases with no gene match: 3. The CDR3 is 15 residues long. Germline loops: CDR1 LNHDA, CDR2 SQIVND (reference sequence). The DNA for the CDR3 is TGTGCCAGTAGTAGCCCGGGAGGCTCCTACAATGAGCAGTTCTTC. Amino acid sequence: CASSSPGGSYNEQFF.

The rearrangement links TRBV4-1 to TRBJ1-6; 9 bases align to TRBD1. The germline CDR1 and CDR2 sequences are MGHRA and YSYEKL. This CDR3 comprises 16 residues. Unmatched junction bases numbered 7, after V lost 0 bases and J lost 10 bases. DNA for the CDR3: TGCGCCAGCAGCCAAGATCGAGGACAGGGGACCTCACCCCTCCACTTT. Translation: CASSQDRGQGTSPLHF.